The source of this T cell receptor beta chain is a study of sequential checkpoint blockade in melanoma. Clones were read by immunoSEQ multiplex PCR, and TCRdb kept only the in-frame ones, dropping some. The sample records 9,000 to 15,000 clones, about 80% being singletons. V was pared by 4 bases and J by 1 base, with 4 bases of the junction left unmatched. Per the germline V gene, CDR1 is SGDLS and CDR2 is YYNGEE. This CDR3 is built from 15 residues. As for treatment: randomized to nivolumab then ipilimumab (arm A) or the reverse (arm B). No patient had prior DNA-damaging chemotherapy. Sorted cells were live CD3+CD8+, lacking CD19 and CD56, from PBMCs.

This chain joins TRBV9 and TRBJ2-2; TRBD2 matches at 7 bases. Sequences were derived from CD8+ T cells sorted from blood (inferred from file names), sampled from a patient given nivolumab and ipilimumab in sequence. The receptor's source is a human donor with melanoma. CDR3 in DNA: TGTGCCAGCAGCACCCAGCGGGGGAACACCGGGGAGCTGTTTTTT. Protein product: CASSTQRGNTGELFF.